The 18 T cell receptor beta chains below come from one sample, sequenced in a study of cytomegalovirus exposure and HLA in healthy donors. 60 Vbeta and 13 Jbeta primers were used in PCR. Generated by immunoSEQ multiplex PCR, the TCRdb table keeps only in-frame clones and is missing some. The repertoire table contains 40,000 to 60,000 clones. Sequenced material: PBMCs. These TCRs come from a female donor in good health and CMV-seronegative.

V gene TRBV18 combines with J gene TRBJ1-6; maybe TRBD1 (6 bases). V was trimmed by 3 bases and J by 7 bases, leaving 19 bases between them. Germline CDR1 and CDR2: KGHSH and LQKENI. There are 17 residues in the CDR3. CDR3 sequence reads: CASSPLQGRAGNSPLHF. In DNA form, the CDR3 reads TGTGCCAGCTCACCGCTTCAGGGGCGGGCCGGGAATTCACCCCTCCACTTT.

The chain recombines TRBV18 with TRBJ2-7; the match to TRBD1 covers 8 bases. From germline, CDR1 is KGHSH and CDR2 LQKENI. The CDR3 length is 14 residues. V dropped 2 bases and J dropped 6; count of bases not matched to a gene: 6. CDR3 protein: CASSPIGQGGEQYF. CDR3 sequence (DNA): TGTGCCAGCTCACCAATTGGACAGGGCGGCGAGCAGTACTTC.

The genes are TRBV5-4 and TRBJ1-1, with D unresolved. This CDR3 spans 13 amino acids. Germline V CDR1 and CDR2: SGHNT, YYREEE (reference sequence). Deletions cut 5 bases from V and 1 base from J, with 9 bases between. The CDR3 spells CASSLNRNTEAFF. The CDR3 DNA sequence: TGTGCCAGCAGTTTGAATAGGAACACTGAAGCTTTCTTT.

CDR3 region: CASSSIAPTGNEQFF. CDR3 in DNA: TGTGCCAGCAGCTCTATAGCGCCTACAGGGAATGAGCAGTTCTTC. This chain connects TRBV5-6 to TRBJ2-1, with D possibly matching TRBD1 (6 bases). Trimming removed 3 bases at V and 7 bases at J, with 17 bases between. The CDR3 covers 15 residues. Germline V CDR1 and CDR2: SGHDT, YYEEEE.

The rearrangement joins TRBV4-1 to TRBJ1-1; TRBD1 is a possible D gene (6 bases). Germline V gene data show CDR1 as MGHRA and CDR2 as YSYEKL. V lost 7 bases and J 3 bases, leaving 12 bases between the germline ends. CDR3 length equals 13 residues. CDR3 in amino acids: CASTPGVDTEAFF. The CDR3 nucleotides are TGCGCCAGCACGCCAGGGGTGGACACTGAAGCTTTCTTT.

The V call is TRBV5-6, the J call TRBJ1-4; D possibly corresponds to TRBD1 (6 bases). V lost 0 bases to trimming and J lost 3 bases, with 6 bases between them. The CDR3 runs to 14 residues. Germline V gene lookup returns CDR1 SGHDT and CDR2 YYEEEE. CDR3 nucleotide sequence: TGTGCCAGCAGCTTGGGGACAGCTAATGAAAAACTGTTTTTT. This codes for CASSLGTANEKLFF.

The chain joins TRBV4-2 to TRBJ2-2; tentatively, D is TRBD2 (6 bases). Trimming cost V 3 bases and J 0 bases, with 17 bases left between them. The germline V gene has CDR1 LGHNA and CDR2 YNFKEQ. The CDR3 contains 18 residues. The CDR3 sequence: CASSQTPPRGANTGELFF. DNA for the CDR3: TGTGCCAGCAGCCAGACCCCTCCGCGGGGAGCGAACACCGGGGAGCTGTTTTTT.

V usage is TRBV7-9 and J usage is TRBJ2-2, with a possible D match to TRBD2 (6 bases). In germline, CDR1 is SEHNR, CDR2 FQNEAQ (reference sequence). Deletions cut 4 bases from V and 1 base from J, with 13 bases between. The CDR3 is 16 amino acids. CDR3 sequence (DNA): TGTGCCAGCAGCTGGGGGGTCACAGGGAACACCGGGGAGCTGTTTTTT. Its translation: CASSWGVTGNTGELFF.

The chain carries TRBV5-1 and TRBJ2-2; D not certain. Germline V lookup: CDR1 SGHRS, CDR2 YFSETQ. This CDR3 has 15 residues. V was pared by 1 base and J by 0 bases, with 7 bases between. The chain's CDR3 is CASSLIQANTGELFF. CDR3 nucleotide sequence: TGCGCCAGCAGCTTGATCCAGGCGAACACCGGGGAGCTGTTTTTT. The full variable domain, its missing parts supplied by reference TRBV5-1 and TRBJ2-2, is KAGVTQTPRYLIKTRGQQVTLSCSPISGHRSVSWYQQTPGQGLQFLFEYFSETQRNKGNFPGRFSGRQFSNSRSEMNVSTLELGDSALYLCASSLIQANTGELFFGEGSRLTVL.

The chain employs TRBV4-3 and TRBJ1-1; TRBD1 aligns across 10 bases. This CDR3 spans 15 amino acids. Losses at the gene ends were 4 bases for V and 3 bases for J; bases not matched to a gene: 5. Germline CDR1 is LGHNA and CDR2 is YSLEER. DNA for the CDR3: TGCGCCAGCAGCCGAGCGGGACAGGGGCACACTGAAGCTTTCTTT. It codes for CASSRAGQGHTEAFF.

V usage is TRBV6-5 and J usage is TRBJ2-7; 10 bases agree with TRBD2. CDR3 length: 13 amino acids. Germline V gene data show CDR1 as MNHEY and CDR2 as SVGAGI. V trimming: 11 bases; J trimming: 3 bases; junction bases outside the gene matches: 7. CDR3 sequence: CAVGLAVDYEQYF. CDR3 in DNA: TGTGCCGTAGGACTAGCGGTGGACTACGAGCAGTACTTC.

The chain recombines TRBV4-1 with TRBJ2-7, with D tentatively TRBD1 (5 bases). Germline V CDR1 and CDR2: MGHRA, YSYEKL. The CDR3 is made up of 16 amino acids. With 6 bases removed from V and 3 bases from J, the gap between germline ends came to 21 bases. CDR3 sequence (DNA): TGCGCCAGCAGAAAAACCTTCCCAGGGCAGGTCTACGAGCAGTACTTC. It is translated as CASRKTFPGQVYEQYF.

The V and J genes are TRBV6-5 and TRBJ1-1; no firm D call. CDR1 is MNHEY and CDR2 is SVGAGI in the germline V gene. Trimming shortened V by 6 bases and J by 3 bases, and 11 bases separated the two germline ends. The length of the CDR3 is 13 residues. The CDR3 region has the DNA TGTGCCAGCAGCCGACTACCGGACACTGAAGCTTTCTTT. Residues: CASSRLPDTEAFF.

The chain links TRBV4-2 to TRBJ1-5; D gene ambiguous. Germline loops: CDR1 LGHNA, CDR2 YNFKEQ. The V end was cut by 1 base, the J end by 2 bases, with 12 bases between. The CDR3 runs to 16 residues. The CDR3 loop reads CASSQGGPHGNQPQHF. CDR3 nucleotides: TGTGCCAGCAGCCAAGGCGGCCCCCATGGCAATCAGCCCCAGCATTTT.

The J gene is TRBJ2-7, the V gene TRBV19; TRBD2 matches at 8 bases. Losses at the gene ends were 3 bases for V and 4 bases for J; bases not matched to a gene: 8. CDR3 length equals 15 residues. The germline V gene has CDR1 LNHDA and CDR2 SQIVND (reference sequence). The CDR3 loop is CASSIRAGDGYEQYF. The CDR3 coding sequence is TGTGCCAGTAGTATCCGAGCGGGAGATGGGTACGAGCAGTACTTC.

V usage is TRBV18 and J usage is TRBJ2-2; TRBD1 matches 7 bases. The ends lost 1 base at V and 3 bases at J; junction bases unmatched: 2. Germline CDR1 and CDR2: KGHSH and LQKENI. The length of the CDR3 is 15 residues. The CDR3 DNA sequence: TGTGCCAGCTCACCACGGCAGGGGGACACCGGGGAGCTGTTTTTT. Its translation is CASSPRQGDTGELFF.

The V gene is TRBV9, the J gene TRBJ1-1; 7 nucleotides align to TRBD1. This CDR3 has 13 residues. Germline V CDR1 and CDR2: SGDLS, YYNGEE. V was clipped by 4 bases and J by 4 bases; unmatched bases: 4. The CDR3 region is CASSPTGITEAFF. In nucleotides, the CDR3 is TGTGCCAGCAGCCCGACAGGGATCACTGAAGCTTTCTTT.

This chain uses TRBV4-3 with TRBJ1-1, with a possible D match to TRBD1 (6 bases). Between the trimmed V and J ends, which lost 4 bases and 1 base, there was a span of 7 bases. The germline gives CDR1 LGHNA, CDR2 YSLEER. The CDR3 length is 13 residues. The CDR3 sequence is CASSPTGNTEAFF. As DNA, the CDR3 is TGCGCCAGCAGCCCGACAGGGAACACTGAAGCTTTCTTT.